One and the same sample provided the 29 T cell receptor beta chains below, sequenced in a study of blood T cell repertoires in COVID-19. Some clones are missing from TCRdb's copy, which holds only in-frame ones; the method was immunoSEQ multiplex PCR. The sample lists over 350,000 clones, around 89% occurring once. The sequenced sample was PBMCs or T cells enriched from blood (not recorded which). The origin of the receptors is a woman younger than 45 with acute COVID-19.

The DNA for the CDR3 is TGTGCCTGGAGTTCAACAGGGGCCCCGATTTACGAGCAGTACTTC. Protein sequence: CAWSSTGAPIYEQYF. The chain recombines TRBV30 with TRBJ2-7; TRBD1 matches 7 bases. Unmatched junction bases numbered 11, after V lost 2 bases and J lost 4 bases. CDR3 length: 15 amino acids. From germline, CDR1 is GTSNPN and CDR2 SVGIG (reference sequence).

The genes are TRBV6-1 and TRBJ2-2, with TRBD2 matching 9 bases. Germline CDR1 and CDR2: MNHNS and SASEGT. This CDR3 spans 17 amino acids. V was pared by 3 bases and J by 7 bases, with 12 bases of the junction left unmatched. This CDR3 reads CASSDGRGGAGNGELFF. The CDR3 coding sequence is TGTGCCAGCAGTGATGGTCGCGGGGGGGCCGGGAACGGGGAGCTGTTTTTT.

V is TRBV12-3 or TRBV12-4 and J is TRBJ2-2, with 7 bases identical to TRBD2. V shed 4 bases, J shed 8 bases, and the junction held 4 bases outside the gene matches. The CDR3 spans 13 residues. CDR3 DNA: TGTGCCAGCAGTTCGACTAGCCGGGGGGAGCTGTTTTTT. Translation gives CASSSTSRGELFF.

CDR3 sequence (DNA): TGCGCCAGCAGCTTGAGTAGTCAGGGTTTGAACACTGAAGCTTTCTTT. Its translation is CASSLSSQGLNTEAFF. V and J are TRBV5-1 and TRBJ1-1; D is perhaps TRBD1 (5 bases). The V and J ends lost 1 base and 0 bases respectively, with 13 bases between them. Germline V gene sequence: CDR1 SGHRS, CDR2 YFSETQ. The CDR3 covers 16 residues.

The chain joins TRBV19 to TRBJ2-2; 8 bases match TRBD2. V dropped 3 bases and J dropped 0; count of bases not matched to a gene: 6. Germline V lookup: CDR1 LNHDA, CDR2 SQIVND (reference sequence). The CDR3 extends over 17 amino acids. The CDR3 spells CASSIRRGVPNTGELFF. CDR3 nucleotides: TGTGCCAGTAGTATTAGGCGGGGGGTACCGAACACCGGGGAGCTGTTTTTT.

The CDR3 bases are TGTGCCAGCAGCCACGGAGCGACCTACGAGCAGTACTTC. This sequence encodes CASSHGATYEQYF. This rearrangement joins TRBV3-1 (or the pseudogene TRBV3-2) to TRBJ2-7; D is uncertain. The CDR3 is 13 amino acids. Germline-derived CDR1 and CDR2 are LGHDT and YNNKEL (reference sequence). Trimming cost V 3 bases and J 2 bases, with 8 bases left between them.

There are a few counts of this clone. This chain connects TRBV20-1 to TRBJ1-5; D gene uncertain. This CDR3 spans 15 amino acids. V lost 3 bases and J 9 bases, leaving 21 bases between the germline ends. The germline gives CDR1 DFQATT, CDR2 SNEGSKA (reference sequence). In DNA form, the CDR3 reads TGCAGTGCTAGTGCTCTGGCCGTGTATGGTTTGCCCCAGCATTTT. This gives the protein CSASALAVYGLPQHF.

The DNA of the CDR3 is TGTGCCACCAGTGGTACGGAGACAGGGTCGTTGGGAGACCAGCCCCAGCATTTT. This encodes CATSGTETGSLGDQPQHF. The chain is built from TRBV24-1 and TRBJ1-5; 7 nucleotides match TRBD1. Germline values: CDR1 KGHDR, CDR2 SFDVKD. V lost 5 bases to trimming and J lost 7 bases; unmatched junction nucleotides: 19. CDR3 length equals 18 residues.

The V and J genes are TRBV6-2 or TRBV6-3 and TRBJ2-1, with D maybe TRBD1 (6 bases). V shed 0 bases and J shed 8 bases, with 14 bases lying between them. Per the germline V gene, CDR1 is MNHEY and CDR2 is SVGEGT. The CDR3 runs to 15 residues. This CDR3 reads CASSYSGTGIDEQFF. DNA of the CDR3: TGTGCCAGCAGTTACTCGGGTACAGGGATCGATGAGCAGTTCTTC.

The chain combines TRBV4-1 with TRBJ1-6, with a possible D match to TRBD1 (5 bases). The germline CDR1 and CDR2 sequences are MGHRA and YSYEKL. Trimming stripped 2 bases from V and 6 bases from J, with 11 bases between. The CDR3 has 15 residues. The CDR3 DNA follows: TGCGCCAGCAGCCAATCCCAAGGGGTTAATTCACCCCTCCACTTT. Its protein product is CASSQSQGVNSPLHF.

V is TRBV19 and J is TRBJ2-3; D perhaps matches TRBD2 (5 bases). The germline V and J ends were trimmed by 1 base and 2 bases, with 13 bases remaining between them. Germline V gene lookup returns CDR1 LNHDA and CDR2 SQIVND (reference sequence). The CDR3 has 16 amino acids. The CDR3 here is CASSIALGVDTDTQYF. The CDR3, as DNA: TGTGCCAGTAGTATAGCGCTCGGGGTGGACACAGATACGCAGTATTTT.

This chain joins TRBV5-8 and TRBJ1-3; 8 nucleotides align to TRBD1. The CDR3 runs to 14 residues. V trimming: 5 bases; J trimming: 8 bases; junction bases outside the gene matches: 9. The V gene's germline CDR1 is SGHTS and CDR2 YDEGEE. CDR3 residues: CASSNGQGAHTIYF. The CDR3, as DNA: TGTGCCAGCAGTAACGGACAGGGTGCACACACCATATATTTT.

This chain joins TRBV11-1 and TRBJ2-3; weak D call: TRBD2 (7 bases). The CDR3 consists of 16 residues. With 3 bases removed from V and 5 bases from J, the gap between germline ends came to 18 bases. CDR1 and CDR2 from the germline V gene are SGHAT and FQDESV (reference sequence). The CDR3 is CASSFGGGASLDTQYF. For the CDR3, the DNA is TGTGCCAGCAGCTTTGGAGGGGGGGCCTCTTTAGATACGCAGTATTTT.

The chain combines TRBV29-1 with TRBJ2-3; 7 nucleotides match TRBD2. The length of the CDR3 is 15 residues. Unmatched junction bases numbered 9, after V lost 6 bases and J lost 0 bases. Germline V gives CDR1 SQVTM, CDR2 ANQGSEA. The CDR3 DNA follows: TGCAGCGTACGACTAGCTCACGAGAGCACAGATACGCAGTATTTT. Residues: CSVRLAHESTDTQYF.

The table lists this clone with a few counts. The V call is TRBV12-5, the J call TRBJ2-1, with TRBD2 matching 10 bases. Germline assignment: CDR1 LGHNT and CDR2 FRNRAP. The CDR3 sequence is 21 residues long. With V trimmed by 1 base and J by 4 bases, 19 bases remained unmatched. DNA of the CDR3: TGTGCTAGTGGTTTGGGTCCAATCAACAAGCGGGGGGGCCGAGAGTACAATGAGCAGTTCTTC. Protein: CASGLGPINKRGGREYNEQFF.

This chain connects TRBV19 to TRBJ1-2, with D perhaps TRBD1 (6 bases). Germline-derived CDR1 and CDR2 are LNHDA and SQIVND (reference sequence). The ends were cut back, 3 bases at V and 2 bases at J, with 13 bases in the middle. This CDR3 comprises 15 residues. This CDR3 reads CASSMKDRHNYGYTF. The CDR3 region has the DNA TGTGCCAGTAGTATGAAGGACAGACACAACTATGGCTACACCTTC.

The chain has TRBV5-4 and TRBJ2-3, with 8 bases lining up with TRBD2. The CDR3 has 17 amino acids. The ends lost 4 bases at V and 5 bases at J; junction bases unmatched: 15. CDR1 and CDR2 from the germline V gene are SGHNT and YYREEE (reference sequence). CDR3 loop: CASSPGGRGAPGDTQYF. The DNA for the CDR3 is TGTGCCAGCAGCCCCGGCGGGCGGGGGGCGCCTGGAGATACGCAGTATTTT.

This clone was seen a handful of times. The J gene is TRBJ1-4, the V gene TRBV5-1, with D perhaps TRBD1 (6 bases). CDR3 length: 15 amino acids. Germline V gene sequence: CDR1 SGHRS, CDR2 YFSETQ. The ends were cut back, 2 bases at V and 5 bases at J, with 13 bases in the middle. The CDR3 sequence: CASSFQQGTNEKLFF. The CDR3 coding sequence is TGCGCCAGCAGCTTCCAACAGGGTACAAATGAAAAACTGTTTTTT.

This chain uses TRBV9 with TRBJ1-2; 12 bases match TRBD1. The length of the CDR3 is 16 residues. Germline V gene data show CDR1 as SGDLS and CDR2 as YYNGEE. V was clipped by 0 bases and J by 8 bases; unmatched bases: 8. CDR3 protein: CASSVEGTGGRRGYTF. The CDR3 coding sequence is TGTGCCAGCAGCGTAGAGGGGACAGGGGGCCGCCGGGGCTACACCTTC.

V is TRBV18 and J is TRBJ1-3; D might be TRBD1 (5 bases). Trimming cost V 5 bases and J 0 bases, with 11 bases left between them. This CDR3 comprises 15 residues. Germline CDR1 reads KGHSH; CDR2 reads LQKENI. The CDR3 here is CASSSLQGSGNTIYF. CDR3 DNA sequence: TGTGCCAGCTCATCCTTGCAGGGCTCTGGAAACACCATATATTTT.

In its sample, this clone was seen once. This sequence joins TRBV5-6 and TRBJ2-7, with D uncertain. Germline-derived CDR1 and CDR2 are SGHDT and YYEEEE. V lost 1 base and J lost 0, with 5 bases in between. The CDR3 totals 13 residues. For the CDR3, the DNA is TGTGCCAGCAGCTTGTACATCTCCTACGAGCAGTACTTC. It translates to CASSLYISYEQYF.

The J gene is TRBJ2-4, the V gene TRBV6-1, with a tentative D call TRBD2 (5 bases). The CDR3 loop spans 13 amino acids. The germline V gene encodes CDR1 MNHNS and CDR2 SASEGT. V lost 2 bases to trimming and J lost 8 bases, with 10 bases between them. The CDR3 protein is CASSERAGDIQYF. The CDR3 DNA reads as TGTGCCAGCAGTGAAAGGGCCGGGGACATTCAGTACTTC.

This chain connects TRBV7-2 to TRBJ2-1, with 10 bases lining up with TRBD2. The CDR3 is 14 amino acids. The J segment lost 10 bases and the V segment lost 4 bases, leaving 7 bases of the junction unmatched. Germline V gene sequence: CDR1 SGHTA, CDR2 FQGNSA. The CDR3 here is CASSYPSGGLEQFF. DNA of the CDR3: TGTGCCAGCAGCTACCCTAGCGGGGGCCTCGAGCAGTTCTTC.

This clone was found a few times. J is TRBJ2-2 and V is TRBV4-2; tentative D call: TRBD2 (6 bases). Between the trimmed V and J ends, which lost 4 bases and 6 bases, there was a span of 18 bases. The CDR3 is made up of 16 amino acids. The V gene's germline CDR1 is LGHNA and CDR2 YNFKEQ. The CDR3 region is CASSLDPGVSAGELFF. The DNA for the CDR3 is TGTGCCAGCAGCCTTGATCCGGGGGTTTCGGCCGGGGAGCTGTTTTTT.

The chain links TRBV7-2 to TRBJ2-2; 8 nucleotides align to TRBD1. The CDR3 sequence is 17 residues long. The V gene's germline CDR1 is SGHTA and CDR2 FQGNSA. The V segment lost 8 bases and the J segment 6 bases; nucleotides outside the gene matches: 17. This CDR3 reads CASSGRLGQGVAGELFF. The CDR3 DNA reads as TGTGCCAGCTCGGGCCGGCTCGGACAGGGAGTCGCCGGGGAGCTGTTTTTT.

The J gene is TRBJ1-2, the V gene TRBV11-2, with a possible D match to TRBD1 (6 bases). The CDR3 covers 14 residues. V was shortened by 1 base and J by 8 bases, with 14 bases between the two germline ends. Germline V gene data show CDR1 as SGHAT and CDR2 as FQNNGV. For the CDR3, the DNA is TGTGCCAGCAGCTTAGGTGGACAGTCTCGAGGCTACACCTTC. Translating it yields CASSLGGQSRGYTF.

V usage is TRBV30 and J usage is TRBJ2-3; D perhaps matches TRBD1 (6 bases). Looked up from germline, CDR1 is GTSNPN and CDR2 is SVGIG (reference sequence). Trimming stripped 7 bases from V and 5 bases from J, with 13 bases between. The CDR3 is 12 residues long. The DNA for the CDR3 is TGTGCCTTGCTCGGACAGCAAGATACGCAGTATTTT. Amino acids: CALLGQQDTQYF.

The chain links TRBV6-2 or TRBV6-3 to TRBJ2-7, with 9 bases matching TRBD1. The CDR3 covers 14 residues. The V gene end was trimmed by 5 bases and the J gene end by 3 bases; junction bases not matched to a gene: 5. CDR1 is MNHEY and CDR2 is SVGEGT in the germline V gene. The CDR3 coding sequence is TGTGCCAGCAGTGATACAGGGGGCCGCTACGAGCAGTACTTC. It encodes CASSDTGGRYEQYF.

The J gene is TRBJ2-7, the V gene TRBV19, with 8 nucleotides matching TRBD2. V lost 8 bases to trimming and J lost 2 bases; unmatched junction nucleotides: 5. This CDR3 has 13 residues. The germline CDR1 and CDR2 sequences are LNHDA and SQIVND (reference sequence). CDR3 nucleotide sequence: TGTGCCAGTGGGCCAGCGGGGGCCTACGAGCAGTACTTC. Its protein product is CASGPAGAYEQYF.